The clone carrying this T cell receptor beta chain was observed a single time. The sample is drawn from a study of blood T cell repertoires in COVID-19. Study-wide context: The analysed material was cDNA or gDNA that came from T cells, B-cell-depleted T cells, or PBMCs.

Germline CDR1 reads SNHLY; CDR2 reads FYNNEI. J lost 4 bases, V lost 6 bases, and 6 bases had no gene match. The CDR3 runs 13 residues. In the source study's methods: Estimates of nucleated cell counts were drawn from the amplification of reference gene primers. The method was immunoSEQ multiplex PCR; TCRdb's version includes in-frame clones alone and lacks a portion of them. The V and J calls and clone size were taken over from that table, and D and trimming were inferred from the DNA. This table holds some 240,000 clones, 65% to 85% found once. The sequence derives from a woman aged 35 to 49 who had recovered from COVID-19. The sample consisted of peripheral blood. This chain joins TRBV2 and TRBJ2-7; 7 bases are shared with TRBD1. CDR3 nucleotide sequence: TGTGCCAGCAGGCCGGGACAGAGATACGAGCAGTACTTC. Encoded protein: CASRPGQRYEQYF.